This TCR beta chain was sequenced for a study of OX40 agonist ivuxolimab in advanced cancers. Study details: There were three patients with partial responses, one having hepatocellular carcinoma and two cutaneous melanoma.

Points on this clone: The target antigen is unknown.

The CDR3 runs to 13 residues. Germline-derived CDR1 and CDR2 are SGHTA and FQGTGA. V gave up 0 bases and J gave up 5 bases, with 4 bases separating them. Study-level findings and limits: In general, CD8+ T cells held more expanded clones than CD4+ did, on average.

Profiled with immunoSEQ multiplex PCR; TCRdb holds only in-frame clones, not every one. The sample carries more than 40,000 clones, about 90% recorded once. Sequenced material: CD4+ or CD8+ T cells sorted from blood, taken in a trial of the OX40 agonist ivuxolimab. This clonotype was sampled from an adult with an advanced solid tumor such as melanoma, head and neck, liver or kidney cancer. This rearrangement joins TRBV7-3 to TRBJ2-2; D gene uncertain. CDR3 in amino acids: CASSLTPTGELFF. CDR3 DNA: TGTGCCAGCAGCTTAACCCCTACCGGGGAGCTGTTTTTT.